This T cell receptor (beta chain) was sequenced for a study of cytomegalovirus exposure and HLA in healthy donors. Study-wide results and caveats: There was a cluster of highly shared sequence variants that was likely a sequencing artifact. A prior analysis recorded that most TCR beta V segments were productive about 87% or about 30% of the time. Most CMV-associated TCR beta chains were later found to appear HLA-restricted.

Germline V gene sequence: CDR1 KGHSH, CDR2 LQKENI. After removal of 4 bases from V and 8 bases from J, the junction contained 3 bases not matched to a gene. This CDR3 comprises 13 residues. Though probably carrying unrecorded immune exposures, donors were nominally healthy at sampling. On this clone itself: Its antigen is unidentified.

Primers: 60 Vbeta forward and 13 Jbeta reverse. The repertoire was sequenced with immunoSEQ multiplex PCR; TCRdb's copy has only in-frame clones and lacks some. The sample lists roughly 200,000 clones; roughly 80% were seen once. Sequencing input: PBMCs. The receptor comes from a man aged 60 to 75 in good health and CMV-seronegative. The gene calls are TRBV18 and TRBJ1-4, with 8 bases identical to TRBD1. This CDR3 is CASSLRDREKLFF. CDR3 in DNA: TGTGCCAGCTCACTTCGGGACAGGGAAAAACTGTTTTTT. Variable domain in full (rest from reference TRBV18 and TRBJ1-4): NAGVMQNPRHLVRRRGQEARLRCSPMKGHSHVYWYRQLPEEGLKFMVYLQKENIIDESGMPKERFSAEFPKEGPSILRIQQVVRGDSAAYFCASSLRDREKLFFGSGTQLSVL.